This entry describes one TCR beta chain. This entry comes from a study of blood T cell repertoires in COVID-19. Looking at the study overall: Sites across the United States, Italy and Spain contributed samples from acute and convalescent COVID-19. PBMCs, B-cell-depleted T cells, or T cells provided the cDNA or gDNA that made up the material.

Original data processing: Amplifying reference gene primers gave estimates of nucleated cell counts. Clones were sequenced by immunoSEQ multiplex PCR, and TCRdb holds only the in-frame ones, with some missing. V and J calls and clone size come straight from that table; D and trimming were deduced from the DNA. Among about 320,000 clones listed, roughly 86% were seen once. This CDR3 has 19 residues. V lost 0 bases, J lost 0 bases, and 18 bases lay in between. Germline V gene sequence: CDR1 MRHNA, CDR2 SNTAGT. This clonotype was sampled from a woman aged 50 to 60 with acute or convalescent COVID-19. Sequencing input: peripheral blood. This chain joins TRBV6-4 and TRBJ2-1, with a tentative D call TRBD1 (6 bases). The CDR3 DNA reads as TGTGCCAGCAGTGACTCGAATGGGGACATGCGCAGCTCCTACAATGAGCAGTTCTTC. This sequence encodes CASSDSNGDMRSSYNEQFF.